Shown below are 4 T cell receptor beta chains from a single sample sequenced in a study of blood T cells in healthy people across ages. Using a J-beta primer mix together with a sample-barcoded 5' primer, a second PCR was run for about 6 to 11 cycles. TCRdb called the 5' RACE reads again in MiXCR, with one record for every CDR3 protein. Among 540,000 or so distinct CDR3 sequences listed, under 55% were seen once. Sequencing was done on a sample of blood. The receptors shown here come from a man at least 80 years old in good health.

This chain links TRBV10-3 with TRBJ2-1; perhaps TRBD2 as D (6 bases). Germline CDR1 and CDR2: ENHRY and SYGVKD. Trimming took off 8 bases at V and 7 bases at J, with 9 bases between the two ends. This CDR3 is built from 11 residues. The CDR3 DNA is TGTGCCATCGGCGGGGTAAATGAGCAGTTCTTC. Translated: CAIGGVNEQFF.

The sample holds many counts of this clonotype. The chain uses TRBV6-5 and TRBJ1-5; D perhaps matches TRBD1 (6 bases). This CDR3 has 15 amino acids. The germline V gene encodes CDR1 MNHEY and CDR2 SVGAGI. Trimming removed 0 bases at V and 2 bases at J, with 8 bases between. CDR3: CASSYSAGGNQPQHF. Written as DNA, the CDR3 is TGTGCCAGCAGTTACTCCGCAGGGGGCAATCAGCCCCAGCATTTT.

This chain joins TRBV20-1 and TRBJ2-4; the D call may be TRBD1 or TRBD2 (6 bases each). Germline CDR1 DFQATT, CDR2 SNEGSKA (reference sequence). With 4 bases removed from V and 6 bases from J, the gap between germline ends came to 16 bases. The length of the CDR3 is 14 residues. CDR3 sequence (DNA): TGCAGTGCTAAAGCCCGCCGGGGGCGAAACATTCAGTACTTC. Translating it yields CSAKARRGRNIQYF.

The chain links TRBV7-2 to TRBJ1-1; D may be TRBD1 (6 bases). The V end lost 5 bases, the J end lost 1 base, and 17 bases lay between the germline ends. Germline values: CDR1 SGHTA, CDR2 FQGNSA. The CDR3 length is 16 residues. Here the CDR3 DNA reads TGTGCCAGCAGCCCCCGACAGGTCCCGTCGAACACTGAAGCTTTCTTT. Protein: CASSPRQVPSNTEAFF. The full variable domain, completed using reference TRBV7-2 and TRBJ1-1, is GAGVSQSPSNKVTEKGKDVELRCDPISGHTALYWYRQSLGQGLEFLIYFQGNSAPDKSGLPSDRFSAERTGGSVSTLTIQRTQQEDSAVYLCASSPRQVPSNTEAFFGQGTRLTVV.